This TCR beta chain stems from a study of blood T cell repertoires in COVID-19. At the level of the study: T cells, B-cell-depleted T cells, or PBMCs supplied cDNA or gDNA.

The protocol was immunoSEQ multiplex PCR, while the TCRdb copy is restricted to in-frame clones and leaves out a portion. The sample contains about 81,000 clones, 90% to 95% of which appear only once. This clonotype was sampled from a woman aged 45-59 years in a cohort sampled during active COVID-19. Source material: peripheral blood.

The CDR3 spells CASSQDRNRGETQYF. CDR3 nucleotide sequence: TGTGCCAGCAGCCAAGATAGAAACAGGGGGGAGACCCAGTACTTC. This chain uses TRBV3-1 (or the pseudogene TRBV3-2) with TRBJ2-5; 8 positions match TRBD1. Germline V gene data show CDR1 as LGHDT and CDR2 as YNNKEL (reference sequence). The CDR3 is 15 residues long. Trimming removed 0 bases from V and 5 bases from J; junction bases left unmatched: 5.